The 5 T cell receptor beta chains below were found in one sample sequenced in a study of T-cell reconstitution after alpha-beta-depleted transplantation in children. Molecular barcoding with unique molecular identifiers was used for the TCRbeta library. One entry per CDR3 protein, called by TCRdb with MiXCR from the PCR reads. The sample holds about 870,000 distinct CDR3 sequences; about 16% are singletons and the top ten take approximately 5%. The starting material was PBMCs, mostly from graft donor cells, obtained 360 days after TCRalphabeta/CD19-depleted stem cell transplant. These TCRs come from a male patient younger than 18 who had a stem cell transplant for acute lymphoblastic leukemia, so the T cells may come from the graft donor.

A few counts support this clonotype. The rearrangement uses TRBV4-1 and TRBJ2-1, with no clear D. The CDR3 consists of 14 residues. Germline V gene lookup returns CDR1 MGHRA and CDR2 YSYEKL. Between the trimmed V and J ends, which lost 2 bases and 6 bases, there was a span of 11 bases. CDR3 nucleotide sequence: TGCGCCAGCAGCCAATCTTTGGGGTTCAATGAGCAGTTCTTC. It codes for CASSQSLGFNEQFF.

This clonotype occurred a few times. The V and J genes are TRBV5-1 and TRBJ2-1; 9 bases match TRBD2. From germline, CDR1 is SGHRS and CDR2 YFSETQ. This CDR3 has 16 residues. V trimming: 4 bases; J trimming: 2 bases; junction bases outside the gene matches: 7. The CDR3 sequence: CASSHEGLAPYNEQFF. The CDR3, as DNA: TGCGCCAGCAGCCATGAAGGACTAGCGCCCTACAATGAGCAGTTCTTC.

In its sample, this clonotype was seen many times. The V and J genes are TRBV29-1 and TRBJ2-1, with 12 bases that match TRBD2. The germline CDR1 and CDR2 sequences are SQVTM and ANQGSEA. This CDR3 region has 16 residues. With 1 base clipped from V and 2 bases from J, the junction kept 3 bases outside the gene matches. In DNA form, the CDR3 reads TGCAGCGTTGAAGGACTAGCGGGAGAGACCTACAATGAGCAGTTCTTC. Amino acids: CSVEGLAGETYNEQFF.

The CDR3: CASSLIPLAGEFF. The CDR3 DNA follows: TGTGCCAGCAGCTTAATCCCCCTAGCGGGAGAGTTCTTC. The V and J genes are TRBV7-2 and TRBJ2-1, with 10 positions matching TRBD2. The CDR3 is made up of 13 amino acids. CDR1 is SGHTA and CDR2 is FQGNSA in the germline V gene. Trimming at V came to 2 bases and at J to 14 bases, leaving 6 bases not matched to a gene.

This clonotype has ten or more counts. The rearrangement joins TRBV20-1 to TRBJ2-3; D is undetermined. V lost 3 bases and J lost 6, with 1 base in between. The CDR3 consists of 9 residues. Germline loops: CDR1 DFQATT, CDR2 SNEGSKA (reference sequence). CDR3 amino acids: CSARDTQYF. The CDR3 DNA reads TGCAGTGCTAGGGATACGCAGTATTTT.